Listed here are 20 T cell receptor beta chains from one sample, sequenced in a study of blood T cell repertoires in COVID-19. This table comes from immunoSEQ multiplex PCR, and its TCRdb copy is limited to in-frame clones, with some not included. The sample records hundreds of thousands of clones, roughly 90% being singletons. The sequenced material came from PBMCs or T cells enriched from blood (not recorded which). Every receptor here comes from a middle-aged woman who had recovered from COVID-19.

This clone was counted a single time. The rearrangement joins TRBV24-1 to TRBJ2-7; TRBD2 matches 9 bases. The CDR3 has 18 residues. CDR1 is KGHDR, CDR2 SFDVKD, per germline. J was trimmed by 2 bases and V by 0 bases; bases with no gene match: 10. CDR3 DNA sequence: TGTGCCACCAGTGATTTGTATGAAGAGCGGGAGGTCGCCTACGAGCAGTACTTC. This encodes CATSDLYEEREVAYEQYF.

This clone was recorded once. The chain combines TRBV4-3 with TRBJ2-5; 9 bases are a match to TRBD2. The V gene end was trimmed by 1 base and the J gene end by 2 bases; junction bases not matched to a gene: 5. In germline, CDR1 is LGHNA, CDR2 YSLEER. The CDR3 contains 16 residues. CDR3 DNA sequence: TGCGCCAGCAGCCAAGGAGTAGCGGGGGATCAAGAGACCCAGTACTTC. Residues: CASSQGVAGDQETQYF.

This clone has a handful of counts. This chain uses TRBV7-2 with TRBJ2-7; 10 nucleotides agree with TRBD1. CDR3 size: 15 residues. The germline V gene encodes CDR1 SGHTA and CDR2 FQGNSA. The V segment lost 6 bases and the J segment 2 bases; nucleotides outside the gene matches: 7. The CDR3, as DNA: TGTGCCAGCAGATCACAGGGACAGGGGCCCTACGAGCAGTACTTC. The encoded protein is CASRSQGQGPYEQYF.

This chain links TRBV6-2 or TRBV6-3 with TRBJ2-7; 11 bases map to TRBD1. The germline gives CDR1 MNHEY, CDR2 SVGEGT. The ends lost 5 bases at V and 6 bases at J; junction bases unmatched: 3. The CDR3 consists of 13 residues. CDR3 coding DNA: TGTGCCAGCAGTAGGACAGGGGGCATCGAGCAGTACTTC. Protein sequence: CASSRTGGIEQYF.

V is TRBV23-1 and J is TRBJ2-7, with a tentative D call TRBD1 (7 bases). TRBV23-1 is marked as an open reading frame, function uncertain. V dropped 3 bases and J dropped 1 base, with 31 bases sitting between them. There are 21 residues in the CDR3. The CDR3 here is CASSHPYRQGRASDRSYEQYF. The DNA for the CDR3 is TGCGCCAGCAGTCATCCTTATCGACAGGGTCGGGCTAGCGACCGATCCTACGAGCAGTACTTC.

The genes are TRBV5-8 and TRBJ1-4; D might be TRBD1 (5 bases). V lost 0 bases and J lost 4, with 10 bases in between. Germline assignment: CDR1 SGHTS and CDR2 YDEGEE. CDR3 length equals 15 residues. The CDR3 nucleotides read TGTGCCAGCAGCTTGGGGGGACTGAGTAATGAAAAACTGTTTTTT. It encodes CASSLGGLSNEKLFF.

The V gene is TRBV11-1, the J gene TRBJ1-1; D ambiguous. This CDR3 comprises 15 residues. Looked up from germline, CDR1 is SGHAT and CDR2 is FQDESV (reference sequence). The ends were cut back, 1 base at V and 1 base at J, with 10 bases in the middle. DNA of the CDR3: TGTGCCAGCAGCTTAGTCTCTGCAGGGAACACTGAAGCTTTCTTT. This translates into CASSLVSAGNTEAFF. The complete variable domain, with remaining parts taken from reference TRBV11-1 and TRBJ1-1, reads EAEVAQSPRYKITEKSQAVAFWCDPISGHATLYWYRQILGQGPELLVQFQDESVVDDSQLPKDRFSAERLKGVDSTLKIQPAELGDSAMYLCASSLVSAGNTEAFFGQGTRLTVV.

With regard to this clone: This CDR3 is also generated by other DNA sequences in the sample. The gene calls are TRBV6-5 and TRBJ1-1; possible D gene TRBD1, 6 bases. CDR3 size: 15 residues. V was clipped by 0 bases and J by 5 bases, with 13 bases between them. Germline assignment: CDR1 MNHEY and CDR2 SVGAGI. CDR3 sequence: CASSYSTQGNTEAFF. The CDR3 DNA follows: TGTGCCAGCAGTTACTCGACACAGGGCAATACTGAAGCTTTCTTT.

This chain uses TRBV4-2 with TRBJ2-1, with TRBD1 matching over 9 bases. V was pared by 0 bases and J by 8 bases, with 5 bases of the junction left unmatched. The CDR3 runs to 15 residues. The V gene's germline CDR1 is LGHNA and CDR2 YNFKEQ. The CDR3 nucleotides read TGTGCCAGCAGCCAAGAGGACAGGGGCAGGGATGAGCAGTTCTTC. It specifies CASSQEDRGRDEQFF.

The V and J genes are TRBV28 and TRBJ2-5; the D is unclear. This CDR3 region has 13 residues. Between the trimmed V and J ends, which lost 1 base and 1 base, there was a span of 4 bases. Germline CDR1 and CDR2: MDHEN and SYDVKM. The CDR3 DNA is TGTGCCAGCAGTTTATCATTCCAAGAGACCCAGTACTTC. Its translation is CASSLSFQETQYF.

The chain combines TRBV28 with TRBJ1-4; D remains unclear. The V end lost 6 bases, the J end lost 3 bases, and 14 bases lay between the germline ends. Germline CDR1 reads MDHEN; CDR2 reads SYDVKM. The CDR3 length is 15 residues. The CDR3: CASRRLPWANEKLFF. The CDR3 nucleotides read TGTGCCAGCAGACGACTCCCTTGGGCTAATGAAAAACTGTTTTTT. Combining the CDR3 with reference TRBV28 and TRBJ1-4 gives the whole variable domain DVKVTQSSRYLVKRTGEKVFLECVQDMDHENMFWYRQDPGLGLRLIYFSYDVKMKEKGDIPEGYSVSREKKERFSLILESASTNQTSMYLCASRRLPWANEKLFFGSGTQLSVL.

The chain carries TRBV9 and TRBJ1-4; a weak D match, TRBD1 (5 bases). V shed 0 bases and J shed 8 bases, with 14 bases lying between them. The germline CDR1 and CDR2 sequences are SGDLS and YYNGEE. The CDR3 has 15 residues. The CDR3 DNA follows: TGTGCCAGCAGCGTAGGGTCAGGGCTGGGAGAAAAACTGTTTTTT. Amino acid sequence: CASSVGSGLGEKLFF.

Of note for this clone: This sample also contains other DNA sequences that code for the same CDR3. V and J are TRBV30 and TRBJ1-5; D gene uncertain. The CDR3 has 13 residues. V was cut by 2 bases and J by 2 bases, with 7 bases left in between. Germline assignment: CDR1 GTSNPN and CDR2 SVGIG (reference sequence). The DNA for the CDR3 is TGTGCCTGGAGTCGGCAGGGCAATCAGCCCCAGCATTTT. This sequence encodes CAWSRQGNQPQHF.

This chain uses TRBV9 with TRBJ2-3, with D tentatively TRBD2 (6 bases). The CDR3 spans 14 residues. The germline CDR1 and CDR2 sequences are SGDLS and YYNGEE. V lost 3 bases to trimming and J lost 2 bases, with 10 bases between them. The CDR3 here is CASSAEGFTDTQYF. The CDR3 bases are TGTGCCAGCAGCGCGGAGGGGTTCACAGATACGCAGTATTTT.

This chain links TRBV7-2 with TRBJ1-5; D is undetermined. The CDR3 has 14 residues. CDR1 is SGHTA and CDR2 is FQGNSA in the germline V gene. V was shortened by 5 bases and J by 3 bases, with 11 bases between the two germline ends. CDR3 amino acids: CASSLTVNNQPQHF. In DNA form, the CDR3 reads TGTGCCAGCAGCCTTACAGTTAACAATCAGCCCCAGCATTTT.

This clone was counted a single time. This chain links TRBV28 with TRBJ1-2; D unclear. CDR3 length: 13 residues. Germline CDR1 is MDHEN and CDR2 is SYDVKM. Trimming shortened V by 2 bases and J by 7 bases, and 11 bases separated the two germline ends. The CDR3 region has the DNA TGTGCCAGCAGTTTAAACCAATGGCTTGGCTACACCTTC. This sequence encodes CASSLNQWLGYTF.

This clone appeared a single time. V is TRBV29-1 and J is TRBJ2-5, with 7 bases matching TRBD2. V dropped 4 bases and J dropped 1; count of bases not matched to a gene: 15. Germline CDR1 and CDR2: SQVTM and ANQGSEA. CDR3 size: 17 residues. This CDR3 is CSVGGPQLAMIQETQYF. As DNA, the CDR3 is TGCAGCGTTGGGGGCCCACAACTAGCGATGATCCAAGAGACCCAGTACTTC. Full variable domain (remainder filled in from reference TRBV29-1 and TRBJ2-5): SAVISQKPSRDICQRGTSLTIQCQVDSQVTMMFWYRQQPGQSLTLIATANQGSEATYESGFVIDKFPISRPNLTFSTLTVSNMSPEDSSIYLCSVGGPQLAMIQETQYFGPGTRLLVL.

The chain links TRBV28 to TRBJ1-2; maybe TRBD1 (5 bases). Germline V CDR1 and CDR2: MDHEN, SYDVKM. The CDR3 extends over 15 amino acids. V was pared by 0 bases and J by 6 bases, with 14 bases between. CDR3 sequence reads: CASSLWAGQAHGYTF. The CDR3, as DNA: TGTGCCAGCAGTTTATGGGCGGGGCAGGCGCATGGCTACACCTTC.

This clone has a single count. CDR3 protein: CASSFGGNYGYTF. The CDR3 nucleotides read TGTGCCAGCAGCTTCGGGGGAAACTATGGCTACACCTTC. V usage is TRBV11-3 and J usage is TRBJ1-2, with a possible D match to TRBD1 (5 bases). V was clipped by 3 bases and J by 2 bases, with 7 bases between them. The germline gives CDR1 SGHNT, CDR2 YENEEA. CDR3 length: 13 residues.

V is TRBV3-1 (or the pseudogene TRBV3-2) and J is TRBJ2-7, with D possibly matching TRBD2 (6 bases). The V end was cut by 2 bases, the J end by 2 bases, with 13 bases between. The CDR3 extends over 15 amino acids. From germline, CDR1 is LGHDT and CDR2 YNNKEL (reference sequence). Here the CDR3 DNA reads TGTGCCAGCAGCCAATGGCTAGCGAACACCTACGAGCAGTACTTC. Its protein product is CASSQWLANTYEQYF.